Given below is one TCR beta chain in context. CDR1 and CDR2 from the germline V gene are GTSNPN and SVGIG (reference sequence). The CDR3 is 14 amino acids. Trimming cost V 2 bases and J 2 bases, with 13 bases left between them. This record comes from a study of blood T cell repertoires in COVID-19. Study context: The United States, Italy and Spain were the sources of the acute and convalescent COVID-19 samples. Sources were T cells, B-cell-depleted T cells, or PBMCs; the material itself was cDNA or gDNA.

In the authors' workflow: Amplifying reference gene primers gave estimates of nucleated cell counts. TCRdb keeps only in-frame clones here, not all; method: immunoSEQ multiplex PCR. V and J calls plus clone size are reproduced from that table; the DNA served to infer D and trimming. Of about 120,000 clones in the sample, 87% were seen once. Material for sequencing was peripheral blood. V and J are TRBV30 and TRBJ2-7; D is undetermined. This TCR derives from a woman in her seventies with acute or convalescent COVID-19. CDR3 in DNA: TGTGCCTGGAGTAAAGTGAGTAATGCCTACGAGCAGTACTTC. Encoded protein: CAWSKVSNAYEQYF.